The 20 T cell receptor beta chains below were found in one sample sequenced in a study of blood T cell repertoires in COVID-19. Assay: immunoSEQ multiplex PCR; the TCRdb copy retains only in-frame clones and omits some. The sample lists 150,000 to 200,000 clones; around four fifths were seen once. Material: PBMCs or T cells enriched from blood (not recorded which). Source of these receptors: a woman aged 45-65 years who had recovered from COVID-19.

The V call is TRBV6-2 or TRBV6-3, the J call TRBJ2-7, with 7 bases aligning to TRBD2. Looked up from germline, CDR1 is MNHEY and CDR2 is SVGEGT. J gave up 2 bases and V 5 bases, and 9 bases lay outside the gene matches. The CDR3 consists of 15 residues. The CDR3 region is CASSPHGGGTYEQYF. CDR3 DNA: TGTGCCAGCAGTCCACACGGGGGAGGGACCTACGAGCAGTACTTC.

This clone was seen only once. This chain connects TRBV13 to TRBJ2-2; 10 nucleotides align to TRBD1. The CDR3 runs to 16 residues. Losses at the gene ends were 5 bases for V and 0 bases for J; bases not matched to a gene: 3. The germline V gene has CDR1 PRHDT and CDR2 FYEKMQ (reference sequence). The CDR3 bases are TGTGCCAGCAGCCCCGGGACAGGGGCGAACACCGGGGAGCTGTTTTTT. Its translation is CASSPGTGANTGELFF.

The rearrangement joins TRBV27 to TRBJ1-1; TRBD1 aligns across 8 bases. CDR3 length: 14 amino acids. Losses at the gene ends were 3 bases for V and 4 bases for J; bases not matched to a gene: 4. CDR1 is MNHEY, CDR2 SMNVEV, per germline (reference sequence). Here the CDR3 DNA reads TGTGCCAGCAGTTTCAGGGGGCTTGCCACTGAAGCTTTCTTT. It translates to CASSFRGLATEAFF.

The V call is TRBV5-3, the J call TRBJ2-7; 7 positions match TRBD2. TRBV5-3 has ORF status, its function being uncertain. This CDR3 is built from 15 residues. Unmatched junction bases numbered 11, after V lost 4 bases and J lost 4 bases. Here the CDR3 reads CARSPVQGLLYEQYF. In nucleotides, the CDR3 is TGTGCCAGAAGCCCCGTCCAGGGACTACTATACGAGCAGTACTTC.

This clone was detected a few times. The chain couples TRBV12-3 or TRBV12-4 to TRBJ1-1; maybe TRBD1 (5 bases). This CDR3 has 13 amino acids. The ends were cut back, 3 bases at V and 3 bases at J, with 8 bases in the middle. CDR3 protein: CASSLGEDTEAFF. The DNA for the CDR3 is TGTGCCAGCAGTTTGGGGGAGGACACTGAAGCTTTCTTT.

This chain joins TRBV5-4 and TRBJ1-2, with unresolved D. Deletions cut 1 base from V and 3 bases from J, with 10 bases between. The CDR3 runs to 14 residues. Germline V gene data show CDR1 as SGHNT and CDR2 as YYREEE (reference sequence). The CDR3 protein is CASSLKLGDYGYTF. The CDR3 nucleotides read TGTGCCAGCAGCTTGAAGCTGGGAGACTATGGCTACACCTTC.

The CDR3 bases are TGTGCCAGCAGCAAACAGGGGGCCGGTCCCTACGAGCAGTACTTC. This sequence encodes CASSKQGAGPYEQYF. The rearrangement uses TRBV6-5 and TRBJ2-7; 9 nucleotides match TRBD1. Germline V lookup: CDR1 MNHEY, CDR2 SVGAGI. J lost 2 bases, V lost 6 bases, and 8 bases had no gene match. There are 15 residues in the CDR3.

The chain has TRBV2 and TRBJ1-5; tentatively, D is TRBD1 (6 bases). V lost 6 bases and J lost 5, with 11 bases in between. The CDR3 sequence is 13 residues long. Germline CDR1 SNHLY, CDR2 FYNNEI. The CDR3: CASSLGQYQPQHF. The DNA for the CDR3 is TGTGCCAGCAGCCTAGGACAGTATCAGCCCCAGCATTTT.

V usage is TRBV18 and J usage is TRBJ1-1; tentative D call: TRBD1 (5 bases). The CDR3 covers 15 residues. The V end was cut by 1 base, the J end by 1 base, with 10 bases between. Germline V gives CDR1 KGHSH, CDR2 LQKENI. The CDR3 DNA sequence: TGTGCCAGCTCACCACAGCAGGGATGGAACACTGAAGCTTTCTTT. Residues: CASSPQQGWNTEAFF.

This clone was seen more than once but under ten times. This chain uses TRBV6-2 or TRBV6-3 with TRBJ1-1; the D gene is possibly TRBD1 (6 bases). Germline-derived CDR1 and CDR2 are MNHEY and SVGEGT. CDR3 length equals 13 residues. Trimming cost V 2 bases and J 7 bases, with 11 bases left between them. The CDR3 DNA sequence: TGTGCCAGCAGTTACGTTGGACAGCTTGAAGCTTTCTTT. This encodes CASSYVGQLEAFF.

V is TRBV7-3 and J is TRBJ2-1, with no clear D. Between the trimmed V and J ends, which lost 5 bases and 7 bases, there was a span of 3 bases. The CDR3 is 10 amino acids. CDR1 is SGHTA and CDR2 is FQGTGA in the germline V gene. As DNA, the CDR3 is TGTGCCAGCAGCCAAAATGAGCAGTTCTTC. Amino acids: CASSQNEQFF.

This rearrangement joins TRBV5-1 to TRBJ1-3; no clear D. V dropped 2 bases and J dropped 0 bases, with 12 bases sitting between them. From germline, CDR1 is SGHRS and CDR2 YFSETQ. The CDR3 runs to 16 residues. CDR3 sequence reads: CASSLDGSSSGNTIYF. The CDR3 coding sequence is TGCGCCAGCAGCTTAGACGGGTCCAGCTCTGGAAACACCATATATTTT.

The V call is TRBV28, the J call TRBJ1-5; a weak D match, TRBD1 (6 bases). The CDR3 loop spans 16 amino acids. The V end lost 4 bases, the J end lost 2 bases, and 15 bases lay between the germline ends. Per the germline V gene, CDR1 is MDHEN and CDR2 is SYDVKM. The CDR3 sequence: CASSSAGKGGNQPQHF. The CDR3 bases are TGTGCCAGCAGTTCGGCAGGGAAGGGGGGCAATCAGCCCCAGCATTTT.

The chain has TRBV9 and TRBJ2-7, with 7 bases that match TRBD1. After removal of 7 bases from V and 0 bases from J, the junction contained 7 bases not matched to a gene. The CDR3 is made up of 14 amino acids. Germline CDR1 reads SGDLS; CDR2 reads YYNGEE. Here the CDR3 DNA reads TGTGCCAGCGGTGGACAGGCTCCCTCCTACGAGCAGTACTTC. This translates into CASGGQAPSYEQYF.

The CDR3 is CASSQGERGGRETQYF. The CDR3 DNA follows: TGTGCCAGCAGCCAAGGGGAGCGGGGGGGCCGAGAGACCCAGTACTTC. The J gene is TRBJ2-5, the V gene TRBV3-1 (or the pseudogene TRBV3-2), with 10 bases matching TRBD2. There are 16 residues in the CDR3. Germline-derived CDR1 and CDR2 are LGHDT and YNNKEL (reference sequence). The V segment lost 1 base and the J segment 4 bases; nucleotides outside the gene matches: 6.

The rearrangement uses TRBV27 and TRBJ1-1, with TRBD1 as a possible D gene (5 bases). Trimming removed 2 bases at V and 6 bases at J, with 13 bases between. CDR3 length: 14 amino acids. CDR1 and CDR2 (germline): MNHEY, SMNVEV (reference sequence). The CDR3 region has the DNA TGTGCCAGCAGTTTAGACAGACCCGGGCCTGAAGCTTTCTTT. It specifies CASSLDRPGPEAFF.

This clone was seen a handful of times. The J gene is TRBJ2-1, the V gene TRBV4-2, with 7 positions matching TRBD2. Germline CDR1 LGHNA, CDR2 YNFKEQ. The junction had 9 bases not matched to a gene; V was cut back by 0 bases and J by 4 bases. The CDR3 is made up of 17 amino acids. The chain's CDR3 is CASSQDQPSGIYNEQFF. The CDR3 DNA reads as TGTGCCAGCAGCCAAGATCAACCTAGCGGAATTTACAATGAGCAGTTCTTC.

The rearrangement uses TRBV3-1 (or the pseudogene TRBV3-2) and TRBJ2-6; 8 bases agree with TRBD1. Germline V gene lookup returns CDR1 LGHDT and CDR2 YNNKEL (reference sequence). Trimming took 4 bases from V and 0 from J; bases not matched to a gene: 5. CDR3 length: 17 residues. The CDR3 reads CASSRRQGRSGANVLTF. The CDR3 DNA follows: TGTGCCAGCAGCCGACGACAGGGGCGCTCTGGGGCCAACGTCCTGACTTTC.

The chain joins TRBV7-3 to TRBJ2-2; 8 bases map to TRBD2. The V gene end was trimmed by 3 bases and the J gene end by 4 bases; junction bases not matched to a gene: 4. CDR1 and CDR2 from the germline V gene are SGHTA and FQGTGA. The CDR3 runs 15 residues. The DNA for the CDR3 is TGTGCCAGCAGCTTGGCGGGGGGCGTCACCGGGGAGCTGTTTTTT. Its translation: CASSLAGGVTGELFF.

The rearrangement uses TRBV14 and TRBJ2-1; 11 nucleotides line up with TRBD1. The J segment lost 6 bases and the V segment lost 4 bases, leaving 11 bases of the junction unmatched. The CDR3 is 17 residues long. CDR1 is SGHDN and CDR2 is FVKESK in the germline V gene. The CDR3 DNA sequence: TGTGCCAGCAGCCCACTTCTCGGGACAGGGGGTCTCAATGAGCAGTTCTTC. As protein: CASSPLLGTGGLNEQFF.